The rows below give T cell receptor beta chains drawn from one sample of a study of T cell responses to AZD1222 COVID-19 vaccine. Repertoires were generated with immunoSEQ multiplex PCR, while TCRdb's copy carries only in-frame clones and drops some. The sample includes tens of thousands of clones, 85% of them seen just once. Material: peripheral blood, obtained on day 0 of AZD1222 vaccination. These receptors all come from an adult in good health. Both conserved end residues are part of each CDR3. A D gene is named only where the DNA matches it firmly. Size is omitted from some rows. Given values are once, few, many or a class for expanded clones.

abundance,d_gene,v_gene,j_gene,CDR3aa,CDR3nt
.,TRBD2,TRBV11-3,TRBJ2-7,CASSLRAGGYYEQYF,TGTGCCAGCAGCTTACGTGCCGGGGGGTACTACGAGCAGTACTTC
.,.,TRBV2,TRBJ2-1,CASRTVPNEQFF,TGTGCCAGCCGCACCGTCCCGAATGAGCAGTTCTTC
.,.,TRBV19,TRBJ2-3,CASSIERAGGDTQYF,TGTGCCAGTAGTATTGAGCGAGCCGGAGGAGATACGCAGTATTTT
few,TRBD1,TRBV6-5,TRBJ1-2,CASSPGQGYYGYTF,TGTGCCAGCAGTCCCGGACAGGGGTACTATGGCTACACCTTC
.,.,TRBV18,TRBJ1-4,CASSPRRENEKLFF,TGTGCCAGCTCCCCCCGCAGGGAGAATGAAAAACTGTTTTTT
.,.,TRBV5-1,TRBJ1-5,CASSFAGEVNQPQHF,TGCGCCAGCAGCTTTGCCGGGGAGGTGAATCAGCCCCAGCATTTT
.,TRBD1,TRBV19,TRBJ1-2,CASSMGDRDRVYGYTF,TGTGCCAGTAGTATGGGGGACCGGGACAGGGTCTATGGCTACACCTTC
.,.,TRBV11-3,TRBJ2-5,CASSSRRASRETQYF,TGTGCCAGCAGCTCCCGGCGTGCCAGTAGAGAGACCCAGTACTTC
.,TRBD1,TRBV25-1,TRBJ2-7,CASSESGTGAPYEQYF,TGTGCCAGCAGTGAATCGGGGACAGGGGCACCCTACGAGCAGTACTTC
.,.,TRBV19,TRBJ1-5,CASSIGGSGGNQPQHF,TGTGCCAGTAGTATCGGGGGGAGTGGGGGCAATCAGCCCCAGCATTTT
once,.,TRBV19,TRBJ2-5,CASSPALGGLGTQYF,TGTGCCAGTAGTCCGGCCCTAGGGGGGCTGGGTACCCAGTACTTC
.,.,TRBV27,TRBJ1-6,CASSPQGLSIYNSPLHF,TGTGCCAGCAGCCCTCAGGGACTCTCCATCTATAATTCACCCCTCCACTTT
.,.,TRBV7-2,TRBJ1-5,CASSPRSSQPQHF,TGTGCCAGCAGCCCACGTAGTAGTCAGCCCCAGCATTTT
.,.,TRBV18,TRBJ1-5,CASSPGGSNQPQHF,TGTGCCAGCTCACCAGGGGGAAGCAATCAGCCCCAGCATTTT
.,TRBD1,TRBV19,TRBJ2-7,CASRQTGGASYEQYF,TGTGCCAGTAGGCAAACAGGGGGCGCTTCGTACGAGCAGTACTTC
.,.,TRBV10-2,TRBJ2-7,CASTQGIQGEQYF,TGCGCCAGCACTCAGGGGATACAAGGAGAGCAGTACTTC
.,TRBD1,TRBV4-1,TRBJ1-4,CASSQGDRGVKLFF,TGCGCCAGCAGCCAAGGGGACAGGGGCGTTAAACTGTTTTTT
.,.,TRBV6-5,TRBJ1-1,CASRPGGGVEAFF,TGTGCCAGCAGACCCGGAGGCGGGGTCGAAGCTTTCTTT
.,.,TRBV12-3/TRBV12-4,TRBJ1-1,CASILLRNTEAFF,TGTGCCAGCATCTTACTTAGGAACACTGAAGCTTTCTTT
once,.,TRBV25-1,TRBJ2-3,CASSNRGGDTQYF,TGTGCCAGCAGTAACAGGGGAGGGGATACGCAGTATTTT
.,.,TRBV19,TRBJ2-1,CASGTGYNEQFF,TGTGCCAGTGGGACGGGATACAATGAGCAGTTCTTC
once,.,TRBV19,TRBJ1-6,CASSIVNSPLHF,TGTGCCAGTAGTATAGTGAATTCACCCCTCCACTTT
.,TRBD1,TRBV6-5,TRBJ1-2,CASSPRQGGYGYTF,TGTGCCAGCAGTCCGCGACAGGGGGGCTATGGCTACACCTTC
few,.,TRBV5-3,TRBJ1-6,CARRGAGGPPLHF,TGTGCCAGAAGGGGGGCAGGTGGACCACCCCTCCACTTT
once,.,TRBV18,TRBJ2-5,CASSLSRTEHQYF,TGTGCCAGCTCCCTCTCACGGACGGAACACCAGTACTTC
.,TRBD1,TRBV2,TRBJ2-5,CASRGTAGETQYF,TGTGCCAGCAGGGGGACAGCTGGAGAGACCCAGTACTTC
.,.,TRBV5-6,TRBJ1-1,CASSLTWERDTEAFF,TGTGCCAGCAGCTTGACGTGGGAGAGGGACACTGAAGCTTTCTTT
.,.,TRBV27,TRBJ1-4,CASSLRQPGEKLFF,TGTGCCAGCAGTTTGAGACAGCCCGGTGAAAAACTGTTTTTT
.,.,TRBV3-1/TRBV3-2,TRBJ2-3,CASSQGRASTDTQYF,TGTGCCAGCAGCCAAGGCCGGGCCAGCACAGATACGCAGTATTTT
.,TRBD1,TRBV2,TRBJ2-5,CANKADRGRETQYF,TGTGCCAACAAGGCGGACAGGGGGCGAGAGACCCAGTACTTC
.,.,TRBV19,TRBJ2-1,CASSFGAREQFF,TGTGCCAGTAGTTTCGGGGCGAGAGAGCAGTTCTTC
.,TRBD1,TRBV11-1,TRBJ1-6,CASSPGGTGRNSPLHF,TGTGCCAGCAGCCCGGGCGGGACAGGGAGGAATTCACCCCTCCACTTT
.,.,TRBV27,TRBJ1-5,CASSSPTQPQHF,TGTGCCAGCAGTTCTCCCACTCAGCCCCAGCATTTT
.,.,TRBV19,TRBJ2-6,CASGSSGANVLTF,TGTGCCAGTGGTTCATCTGGGGCCAACGTCCTGACTTTC
.,.,TRBV6-5,TRBJ1-3,CASSLQGGGNTIYF,TGTGCCAGCAGTCTACAGGGCGGAGGAAACACCATATATTTT
.,.,TRBV19,TRBJ1-2,CASSIVSEKYGYTF,TGTGCCAGTAGTATAGTATCAGAGAAGTATGGCTACACCTTC
.,.,TRBV29-1,TRBJ2-2,CSVDNPTGELFF,TGCAGCGTTGACAACCCCACCGGGGAGCTGTTTTTT
.,.,TRBV19,TRBJ1-1,CASSTVMNTEAFF,TGTGCCAGTAGTACAGTCATGAACACTGAAGCTTTCTTT
few,TRBD2,TRBV9,TRBJ2-7,CASSVDLNSGLEQYF,TGTGCCAGCAGCGTAGACCTAAATAGCGGGCTCGAGCAGTACTTC
.,.,TRBV5-1,TRBJ1-6,CASSLTPSRGEIGSPLHF,TGCGCCAGCAGCTTGACTCCCTCCCGAGGGGAAATAGGGTCACCCCTCCACTTT
.,.,TRBV6-1,TRBJ1-2,CASSEGARYGYTF,TGTGCCAGCAGTGAGGGGGCGCGATATGGCTACACCTTC
.,.,TRBV23-1,TRBJ1-5,CASSHRDSNQPQHF,TGCGCCAGCAGTCACAGGGATAGCAATCAGCCCCAGCATTTT
.,.,TRBV28,TRBJ1-3,CASSLALGPGSGNTIYF,TGTGCCAGCAGTTTAGCCCTAGGCCCAGGGTCTGGAAACACCATATATTTT
once,.,TRBV4-1,TRBJ2-7,CASSQAGRFFYEQYF,TGCGCCAGCAGCCAAGCAGGGCGGTTTTTTTACGAGCAGTACTTC
.,.,TRBV10-3,TRBJ2-5,CAISELGETQYF,TGTGCCATCAGTGAACTTGGAGAGACCCAGTACTTC